These T cell receptor beta chains were read from a single sample in a study of T cells in Graves' hyperthyroidism and ophthalmopathy. In TCRdb, the multiplex PCR reads were re-called with MiXCR into one record per CDR3 protein. The table lists around 440,000 distinct CDR3 sequences, around 14% of them singletons. The sequencing sample was made of blood. All receptors derive from a woman in her late teens or twenties with Graves' hyperthyroidism. The CDR3 runs from the conserved cysteine through the conserved F or W. A D gene is named only where the DNA matches it firmly. Size is omitted from some rows. Given values are once, few, many or a class for expanded clones.

d_call: NA; j_call: TRBJ2-7; clone_size: many; v_call: TRBV28; cdr3_aa: CASSIPGLSYEQYF; cdr3_nt: TGTGCCAGCAGTATACCGGGTCTCTCCTACGAGCAGTACTTC
d_call: NA; j_call: TRBJ2-5; clone_size: many; v_call: TRBV5-1; cdr3_aa: CASSLADVSGETQYF; cdr3_nt: TGCGCCAGCAGCTTGGCTGATGTTTCCGGCGAGACCCAGTACTTC
d_call: TRBD2; j_call: TRBJ2-1; clone_size: many; v_call: TRBV5-1; cdr3_aa: CASSLSSGSNEQFF; cdr3_nt: TGCGCCAGCAGCTTATCAAGCGGGAGCAATGAGCAGTTCTTC
d_call: TRBD2; j_call: TRBJ2-3; clone_size: many; v_call: TRBV28; cdr3_aa: CASRIIGLAESTDTQYF; cdr3_nt: TGTGCCAGCAGAATCATTGGACTAGCGGAGAGCACAGATACGCAGTATTTT
d_call: NA; j_call: TRBJ1-6; clone_size: many; v_call: TRBV28; cdr3_aa: CASSHQSGTYNSPLHF; cdr3_nt: TGTGCCAGCAGTCACCAATCCGGGACCTATAATTCACCCCTCCACTTT
d_call: TRBD2; j_call: TRBJ2-3; clone_size: many; v_call: TRBV3-1; cdr3_aa: CASSRNSGDTQYF; cdr3_nt: TGTGCCAGCAGCCGGAATAGCGGGGATACGCAGTATTTT
d_call: NA; j_call: TRBJ2-7; clone_size: many; v_call: TRBV13; cdr3_aa: CASSLAANEQYF; cdr3_nt: TGTGCCAGCAGCTTAGCGGCGAACGAGCAGTACTTC
d_call: NA; j_call: TRBJ2-7; clone_size: many; v_call: TRBV6-5; cdr3_aa: CASSYSFEAMGDEQYF; cdr3_nt: TGTGCCAGCAGTTACTCGTTTGAAGCAATGGGGGACGAGCAGTACTTC
d_call: TRBD1; j_call: TRBJ1-2; clone_size: few; v_call: TRBV9; cdr3_aa: CASSAAGTANYGYTF; cdr3_nt: TGTGCCAGCAGCGCCGCCGGGACAGCTAACTATGGCTACACCTTC
d_call: TRBD2; j_call: TRBJ2-3; clone_size: few; v_call: TRBV11-3; cdr3_aa: CASSLLLAGSTDTQYF; cdr3_nt: TGTGCCAGCAGCTTACTACTAGCGGGATCCACAGATACGCAGTATTTT
d_call: NA; j_call: TRBJ1-2; clone_size: NA; v_call: TRBV7-3; cdr3_aa: CASSLVPGNGYTF; cdr3_nt: TGTGCCAGCAGCTTAGTCCCAGGGAACGGCTACACCTTC
d_call: NA; j_call: TRBJ2-7; clone_size: NA; v_call: TRBV12-3/TRBV12-4; cdr3_aa: CASSLTPLAHEQYF; cdr3_nt: TGTGCCAGCAGTTTGACCCCATTGGCCCACGAGCAGTACTTC
d_call: NA; j_call: TRBJ1-5; clone_size: many; v_call: TRBV6-1; cdr3_aa: CASSRSVGGSSNQPQHF; cdr3_nt: TGTGCCAGCAGTAGATCAGTCGGCGGCTCTAGCAATCAGCCCCAGCATTTT
d_call: TRBD1; j_call: TRBJ2-1; clone_size: many; v_call: TRBV6-1; cdr3_aa: CASAPGQGGDEQFF; cdr3_nt: TGTGCCAGCGCCCCAGGACAGGGGGGGGATGAGCAGTTCTTC
d_call: NA; j_call: TRBJ2-2; clone_size: NA; v_call: TRBV7-3; cdr3_aa: CASSYDRLNTGELFF; cdr3_nt: TGTGCCAGCAGCTACGACAGATTGAACACCGGGGAGCTGTTTTTT
d_call: NA; j_call: TRBJ1-1; clone_size: many; v_call: TRBV7-9; cdr3_aa: CASSAGRENTEAFF; cdr3_nt: TGTGCCAGCAGCGCGGGACGCGAGAACACTGAAGCTTTCTTT
d_call: NA; j_call: TRBJ1-1; clone_size: few; v_call: TRBV25-1; cdr3_aa: CASSPRGSTEAFF; cdr3_nt: TGTGCCAGCAGCCCCCGAGGAAGCACTGAAGCTTTCTTT
d_call: NA; j_call: TRBJ2-7; clone_size: many; v_call: TRBV20-1; cdr3_aa: CSGTGFTTSYEQYF; cdr3_nt: TGCAGTGGTACCGGGTTTACTACATCCTACGAGCAGTACTTC
d_call: NA; j_call: TRBJ2-2; clone_size: NA; v_call: TRBV11-3; cdr3_aa: CASSPTIKGELFF; cdr3_nt: TGTGCCAGCAGCCCGACCATCAAAGGGGAGCTGTTTTTT
d_call: NA; j_call: TRBJ1-1; clone_size: many; v_call: TRBV5-1; cdr3_aa: CASSSRGGTNFEAFF; cdr3_nt: TGCGCCAGCAGCTCCAGGGGAGGGACCAATTTTGAAGCTTTCTTT
d_call: NA; j_call: TRBJ2-1; clone_size: many; v_call: TRBV7-9; cdr3_aa: CASSFDTLLYNEQFF; cdr3_nt: TGTGCCAGCAGCTTTGACACGCTACTTTACAATGAGCAGTTCTTC
d_call: NA; j_call: TRBJ1-5; clone_size: NA; v_call: TRBV20-1; cdr3_aa: CSASIPRDGGSNQPQHF; cdr3_nt: TGCAGTGCTAGTATCCCTCGGGACGGGGGTTCCAATCAGCCCCAGCATTTT
d_call: NA; j_call: TRBJ2-7; clone_size: few; v_call: TRBV4-1; cdr3_aa: CASSQEGPLGRGSAYEQYF; cdr3_nt: TGCGCCAGCAGCCAAGAAGGGCCCCTAGGACGGGGTAGTGCCTACGAGCAGTACTTC
d_call: NA; j_call: TRBJ1-1; clone_size: NA; v_call: TRBV20-1; cdr3_aa: CSARQGPNTEAFF; cdr3_nt: TGCAGTGCTAGACAGGGACCAAACACTGAAGCTTTCTTT
d_call: NA; j_call: TRBJ1-6; clone_size: NA; v_call: TRBV19; cdr3_aa: CASHRTGALQNSPLHF; cdr3_nt: TGTGCCAGTCACCGGACTGGCGCACTTCAGAATTCACCCCTCCACTTT
d_call: NA; j_call: TRBJ2-7; clone_size: NA; v_call: TRBV6-1; cdr3_aa: CASKYDTTQYF; cdr3_nt: TGTGCCAGCAAATATGACACGACGCAGTACTTC
d_call: TRBD1; j_call: TRBJ1-4; clone_size: many; v_call: TRBV7-2; cdr3_aa: CASSPQIGQGNEKLFF; cdr3_nt: TGTGCCAGCAGCCCCCAAATCGGACAGGGGAATGAAAAACTGTTTTTT
d_call: NA; j_call: TRBJ1-1; clone_size: NA; v_call: TRBV9; cdr3_aa: CASSVEGARTEAFF; cdr3_nt: TGTGCCAGCAGCGTAGAAGGGGCGAGGACTGAAGCTTTCTTT
d_call: NA; j_call: TRBJ2-5; clone_size: few; v_call: TRBV3-1; cdr3_aa: CASSPNLKEETQYF; cdr3_nt: TGTGCCAGCAGCCCTAATCTGAAAGAAGAGACCCAGTACTTC